This T cell receptor (beta chain) was profiled in a study of beta chain features in type 1 diabetes. About the research overall: All samples yielded roughly 110 million examined sorted cells.

In total, each donor contributed a single heparinised blood draw that averaged roughly 110 mL. Study findings and constraints: Within each of all four CD4+ subsets, Type 1 diabetes patients had TCRB CDR3s that were moderately but significantly shorter.

Since all of the isolated RNA was reverse transcribed, expressed TCRB transcripts were what got sequenced. Sequenced by immunoSEQ multiplex PCR; TCRdb stores in-frame clones only, minus some. The sample lists 680,000 or so clones, about a sixth occurring once. Concerning this clone itself: As yet, its antigen is unknown.

The V end was cut by 3 bases, the J end by 3 bases, with 18 bases between. The CDR3 covers 16 residues. The germline V gene has CDR1 MNHNS and CDR2 SASEGT. Sequencing was done on a sample of naive CD4+ T cells from blood. This sequence joins TRBV6-1 and TRBJ2-7; the D gene is possibly TRBD1 (6 bases). This sequence was found in a man younger than 35 in good health. DNA of the CDR3: TGTGCCAGCAGTGACACAGGGTCGGGCAGTGGCTACGAGCAGTACTTC. Its protein is CASSDTGSGSGYEQYF.